Presented here are 15 T cell receptor beta chains from one specimen sequenced in a study of graft-versus-host responses after intestinal transplantation. Clones were sequenced by immunoSEQ multiplex PCR, and TCRdb holds only the in-frame ones, with some missing. The sample holds approximately 16,000 clones; roughly 68% are singletons and the top ten take 20% to 25%. Grafts had their tissue processed, releasing intraepithelial and lamina propria lymphocytes. The sample consisted of ileum tissue, taken 700 to 800 days after intestinal transplantation. These TCRs come from a human patient who received an intestinal transplant, so some T cells may come from the graft donor.

The CDR3 DNA reads TGTGCCTGGAGTGTACTAGCGGGGCGCGGGGAGCAGTACTTC. It encodes CAWSVLAGRGEQYF. V usage is TRBV30 and J usage is TRBJ2-7; 10 bases align to TRBD2. The CDR3 runs 14 residues. V lost 0 bases, J lost 7 bases, and 6 bases stayed unmatched. CDR1 and CDR2 (germline): GTSNPN, SVGIG (reference sequence).

A word on this clone: This likely comes from a read error, as the CDR3 has no conserved phenylalanine or tryptophan at its end. No DNA is shown, since the ends of the CDR3 on it are uncertain; the CDR3 is the one TCRdb lists. This chain uses TRBV21-1 with TRBJ2-3; the table's D call TRBD1 went unverified against the DNA. TRBV21-1 is described as a pseudogene. The CDR3 is 13 residues long, ends included. The CDR3 protein is CASSKAKKQGWGI.

The chain links TRBV10-2 to TRBJ1-6; D perhaps matches TRBD1 (6 bases). From germline, CDR1 is WSHSY and CDR2 SAAADI. Trimming took 5 bases from V and 7 from J, leaving 12 bases between them. CDR3 size: 14 residues. DNA of the CDR3: TGCGCCAGCAGTTCCCTTACAGGGAATTCACCCCTCCACTTT. Protein: CASSSLTGNSPLHF.

The chain recombines TRBV7-9 with TRBJ2-5; either TRBD1 or TRBD2 may supply D (5 bases each). The J call may not be correct, given that the DNA end is closer to TRBJ2-7. This CDR3 has 17 amino acids. CDR1 and CDR2 from the germline V gene are SEHNR and FQNEAQ (reference sequence). CDR3 coding DNA: TGTGCCAGCAGCCTCTTAGGGGTGAGCGGATACTCCTACGAGCAGTACTTC. Translating gives CASSLLGVSGYSYEQYF.

There are a few counts of this clone. This rearrangement joins TRBV7-2 to TRBJ2-2; the match to TRBD1 covers 8 bases. V lost 5 bases and J lost 0; bases outside the gene matches: 8. The CDR3 is 17 residues long. From germline, CDR1 is SGHTA and CDR2 FQGNSA. The chain's CDR3 is CASSTEPGQANTGELFF. CDR3 coding DNA: TGTGCCAGCAGCACAGAACCGGGACAGGCGAACACCGGGGAGCTGTTTTTT.

This chain uses TRBV9 with TRBJ2-5; possibly TRBD1 or TRBD2 for D (6 bases each). Germline V gene data show CDR1 as SGDLS and CDR2 as YYNGEE. The CDR3 contains 15 residues. V lost 0 bases and J lost 1, with 10 bases in between. CDR3 sequence reads: CASSVEGDFQETQYF. The DNA of the CDR3 is TGTGCCAGCAGCGTAGAGGGGGACTTCCAAGAGACCCAGTACTTC.

The V call is TRBV19, the J call TRBJ2-4; D call uncertain. Deletions cut 1 base from V and 7 bases from J, with 11 bases between. This CDR3 comprises 14 residues. CDR1 LNHDA and CDR2 SQIVND come from the germline V gene (reference sequence). CDR3 protein: CASSIALVFNIQYF. The CDR3 DNA is TGTGCCAGTAGTATAGCTCTGGTTTTTAACATTCAGTACTTC.

V gene TRBV2 combines with J gene TRBJ2-3, with 8 nucleotides matching TRBD1. V gave up 8 bases and J gave up 2 bases; unmatched junction bases: 6. Germline CDR1 and CDR2: SNHLY and FYNNEI. The CDR3 runs 14 residues. The DNA for the CDR3 is TGTGCCAGCTTCCGGGACAGGTACACAGATACGCAGTATTTT. Encoded protein: CASFRDRYTDTQYF.

V is TRBV11-2 and J is TRBJ2-7, with D maybe TRBD2 (6 bases). Germline V gene lookup returns CDR1 SGHAT and CDR2 FQNNGV. The V and J ends lost 3 bases and 5 bases respectively, with 11 bases between them. The CDR3 loop spans 13 amino acids. The CDR3 here is CASSFREPDEQYF. The DNA for the CDR3 is TGTGCCAGCAGCTTTCGGGAGCCGGACGAGCAGTACTTC.

This clone was observed a handful of times. The V gene is TRBV6-4, the J gene TRBJ2-5; possible D gene TRBD2, 5 bases. V lost 11 bases, J lost 2 bases, and 15 bases lay in between. CDR1 is MRHNA and CDR2 is SNTAGT in the germline V gene. CDR3 length: 13 amino acids. The CDR3 here is CAVGLERQETQYF. In DNA, the CDR3 is TGTGCCGTAGGCCTTGAGCGGCAAGAGACCCAGTACTTC.

This clone appeared a few times. This chain uses TRBV2 with TRBJ2-3, with 9 bases identical to TRBD1. CDR1 is SNHLY and CDR2 is FYNNEI in the germline V gene. With V trimmed by 5 bases and J by 2 bases, 5 bases remained unmatched. The CDR3 is 15 amino acids. CDR3 bases: TGTGCCAGCAGTCTCCGGGACAGGGTCACAGATACGCAGTATTTT. Its translation is CASSLRDRVTDTQYF.

The chain links TRBV4-3 to TRBJ1-1; D might be TRBD1 (5 bases). The CDR3 has 15 residues. Germline V CDR1 and CDR2: LGHNA, YSLEER. The V end was cut by 3 bases, the J end by 1 base, with 12 bases between. DNA of the CDR3: TGCGCCAGCAGCCATAATCAGGGTGCGAACACTGAAGCTTTCTTT. This encodes CASSHNQGANTEAFF.

CDR3 DNA sequence: TGTGCCAGCAGCCCAGGACAGAGCGTTGAAAAACTGTTTTTT. This translates into CASSPGQSVEKLFF. This chain uses TRBV7-9 with TRBJ1-4, with D possibly matching TRBD1 (6 bases). The germline V and J ends were trimmed by 5 bases and 7 bases, with 14 bases remaining between them. The CDR3 is 14 residues long. Per germline, CDR1 SEHNR and CDR2 FQNEAQ (reference sequence). Based on the CDR3 plus reference TRBV7-9 and TRBJ1-4, the full variable domain is DTGVSQNPRHKITKRGQNVTFRCDPISEHNRLYWYRQTLGQGPEFLTYFQNEAQLEKSRLLSDRFSAERPKGSFSTLEIQRTEQGDSAMYLCASSPGQSVEKLFFGSGTQLSVL.

The chain employs TRBV6-6 and TRBJ1-4, with 9 positions matching TRBD1. Losses at the gene ends were 4 bases for V and 8 bases for J; bases not matched to a gene: 8. The CDR3 sequence is 15 residues long. Germline assignment: CDR1 MNHNY and CDR2 SVGAGI (reference sequence). CDR3 sequence: CASSFPGTGNEKLFF. The CDR3 coding sequence is TGTGCCAGCAGTTTCCCCGGGACAGGGAACGAAAAACTGTTTTTT.

The chain joins TRBV5-4 to TRBJ1-1, with D possibly matching TRBD1 (6 bases). CDR3 length: 13 amino acids. V shed 5 bases and J shed 4 bases, with 12 bases lying between them. Per germline, CDR1 SGHNT and CDR2 YYREEE (reference sequence). The CDR3 is CASRIGGTTEAFF. CDR3 DNA sequence: TGTGCCAGCAGAATAGGGGGGACCACTGAAGCTTTCTTT.